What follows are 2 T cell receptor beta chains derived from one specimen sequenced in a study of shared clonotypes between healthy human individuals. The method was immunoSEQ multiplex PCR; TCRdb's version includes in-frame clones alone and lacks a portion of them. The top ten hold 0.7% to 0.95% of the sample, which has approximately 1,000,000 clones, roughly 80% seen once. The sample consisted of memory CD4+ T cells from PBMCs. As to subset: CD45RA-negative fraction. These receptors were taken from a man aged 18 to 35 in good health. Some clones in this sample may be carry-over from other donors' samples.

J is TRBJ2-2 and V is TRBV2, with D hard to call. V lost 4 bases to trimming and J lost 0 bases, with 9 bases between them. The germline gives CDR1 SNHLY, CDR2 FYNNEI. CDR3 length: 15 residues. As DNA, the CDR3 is TGTGCCAGCAGTGGGTTAGGACCGAACACCGGGGAGCTGTTTTTT. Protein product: CASSGLGPNTGELFF.

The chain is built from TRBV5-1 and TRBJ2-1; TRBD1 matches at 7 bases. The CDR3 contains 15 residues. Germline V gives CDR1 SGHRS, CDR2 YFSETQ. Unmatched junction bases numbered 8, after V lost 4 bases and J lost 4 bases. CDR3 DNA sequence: TGCGCCAGCAGCCCCGGGACAGACTATTACAATGAGCAGTTCTTC. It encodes CASSPGTDYYNEQFF. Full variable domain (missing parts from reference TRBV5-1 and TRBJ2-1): KAGVTQTPRYLIKTRGQQVTLSCSPISGHRSVSWYQQTPGQGLQFLFEYFSETQRNKGNFPGRFSGRQFSNSRSEMNVSTLELGDSALYLCASSPGTDYYNEQFFGPGTRLTVL.